This TCR beta chain was obtained from a study of long-term antiretroviral therapy in people with HIV. Run at survey level, the immunoSEQ assay was version v3.0. About 35,000-50,000 T-cell genomes per sample were the sequencing target. Assay: immunoSEQ multiplex PCR; the TCRdb copy retains only in-frame clones and omits some. The sample lists 15,000 or so clones, about 77% occurring once. Trimming removed 0 bases from V and 6 bases from J, with 11 bases in between. The germline V gene has CDR1 KGHSH and CDR2 LQKENI. The CDR3 is 14 residues long. The sample here was unsorted PBMCs, taken 3.1 years after starting antiretroviral therapy. The chain combines TRBV18 with TRBJ1-1, with D perhaps matching TRBD1 (5 bases). This clonotype was obtained from a middle-aged man with HIV. CDR3: CASSPPGAVAEAFF. The CDR3, as DNA: TGTGCCAGCTCACCACCTGGGGCTGTGGCTGAAGCTTTCTTT. The full variable domain, in which reference TRBV18 and TRBJ1-1 provide the parts outside the CDR3, is NAGVMQNPRHLVRRRGQEARLRCSPMKGHSHVYWYRQLPEEGLKFMVYLQKENIIDESGMPKERFSAEFPKEGPSILRIQQVVRGDSAAYFCASSPPGAVAEAFFGQGTRLTVV.